This T cell receptor beta chain was documented in a study of CXCR3-negative and CXCR3-positive naive CD8 T cells. Study results and limitations: Naive cells positive for CXCR3 carried more hydrophobic TRB CDR3s than CXCR3-negative ones.

As to this clonotype: Its antigen is as yet unknown.

The germline V gene has CDR1 SQVTM and CDR2 ANQGSEA. The CDR3 contains 14 residues. The TRB cDNA libraries were prepared by 5' RACE with UMI labels. TCRdb derives one entry per CDR3 protein from the 5' RACE reads, leaving out DNA. The table lists roughly 110,000 distinct CDR3 sequences. The sequenced sample consisted of naive CXCR3+ CD8+ T cells from blood. Sample subset: CD45RO-CCR7+CD27+CD95- naive CD8+ T cells expressing CXCR3 (TNR3+). The V gene is TRBV29-1, the J gene TRBJ2-3; the TRBD2 assignment by TCRdb is unverifiable without DNA. This clonotype originated in a human donor in good health. Some clones in this sample may be carry-over from other donors' samples. CDR3 sequence reads: CSVEGYSGGDTQYF.